This T cell receptor (beta chain) derives from a study of control samples from healthy donors and cancer patients. Between the trimmed V and J ends, which lost 5 bases and 1 base, there was a span of 14 bases. The CDR3 is 15 amino acids. CDR1 and CDR2 (germline): LNHDA, SQIVND (reference sequence). Libraries were prepared by immunoSEQ multiplex PCR; TCRdb keeps only in-frame clonotypes and omits some of them. The sample consists of over 100,000 clones, roughly 89% of them appearing once. The receptor was isolated from a woman aged 50 to 65 in good health. The source material was blood. V is TRBV19 and J is TRBJ1-1; D remains unclear. The CDR3 sequence: CASSPPVGWNTEAFF. As DNA, the CDR3 is TGTGCCAGTAGTCCCCCCGTGGGTTGGAACACTGAAGCTTTCTTT. Complete variable domain (other parts from reference TRBV19 and TRBJ1-1): DGGITQSPKYLFRKEGQNVTLSCEQNLNHDAMYWYRQDPGQGLRLIYYSQIVNDFQKGDIAEGYSVSREKKESFPLTVTSAQKNPTAFYLCASSPPVGWNTEAFFGQGTRLTVV.